This T cell receptor (beta chain) is from a study of regulatory T cells in long-lasting Graves disease. Regarding the study as a whole: The analysis examined peripheral blood only and excluded thyroid tissue.

The time point: newly diagnosed GD, antithyroid drugs for less than 3 months. PBMCs were the source of the RNA used for TCR sequencing. Arm-PCR with iRepertoire HTBI primers amplified the CDR3 regions for these TCR beta libraries. Each CDR3 protein is one row after TCRdb ran MiXCR on the multiplex PCR reads. The sample records some 220,000 distinct CDR3 sequences, roughly 19% being singletons. Points on this clonotype: Its cognate antigen is unknown.

This CDR3 comprises 13 residues. Trimming pared 1 base from V and 1 base from J, leaving 4 bases between. Germline values: CDR1 MGHDK, CDR2 SYGVNS. Another study also made use of these data, one on T cells in Graves' hyperthyroidism and ophthalmopathy.

The sequenced sample was peripheral blood mononuclear cells (PBMCs), obtained at new diagnosis, from a patient treated with antithyroid drugs. This sequence was found in a woman aged 30 to 39 with Graves disease. The chain uses TRBV25-1 and TRBJ1-1; D remains ambiguous. This CDR3 reads CASSEFENTEAFF. In DNA, the CDR3 is TGTGCCAGCAGTGAATTTGAGAACACTGAAGCTTTCTTT.